This paragraph covers one TCR beta chain sequence. The data are from a study of blood T cell repertoires in COVID-19. For the study at large: Acute-phase and convalescent COVID-19 samples originated in the United States, Italy and Spain. From T cells, B-cell-depleted T cells, or PBMCs came the material, which was cDNA or gDNA.

Original analysis: By means of reference gene primer amplification, nucleated cell counts were estimated. Assay used: immunoSEQ multiplex PCR; TCRdb lists only in-frame clones, some missing. The DNA gave D and trimming, while V, J and clone size come from that table. Of about 240,000 clones detected, 87% appear once; the ten largest clones hold 7.2%. The V segment lost 1 base and the J segment 2 bases; nucleotides outside the gene matches: 9. Germline lookup yields CDR1 SGHRS and CDR2 YFSETQ. The CDR3 extends over 18 amino acids. This clonotype originated in a man in his fifties or sixties who had recovered from COVID-19. The V gene is TRBV5-1, the J gene TRBJ2-2; 9 bases align to TRBD2. The specimen sequenced was peripheral blood. The CDR3: CASSLSYSGGPNTGELFF. CDR3 nucleotide sequence: TGCGCCAGCAGCTTGTCGTACAGCGGGGGGCCCAACACCGGGGAGCTGTTTTTT.